This is a list of T cell receptor beta chains from one sample in a study of beta chain features in type 1 diabetes. Here immunoSEQ multiplex PCR was the method, and the copy in TCRdb shows in-frame clones only, minus some. Counted here are around 500,000 clones, over 10% occurring once; the ten biggest clones make up over 0.04%. Sequencing was performed on naive CD4+ T cells from blood. These receptors all come from a woman aged 18 to 35 in good health. Each CDR3 is given with its conserved first and last residue. A D gene is named only where the DNA matches it firmly. Clone size, where shown, is once, few, many, or a class for clones that have expanded.

cdr3_aa: CASRTRGRGTDTQYF
cdr3_nt: TGTGCCAGCAGGACCAGGGGGCGCGGCACAGATACGCAGTATTTT
v_call: TRBV6-5
d_call: TRBD1
clone_size: few
cdr3_length: 15
j_call: TRBJ2-3

cdr3_aa: CASRGQSNEQFF
cdr3_nt: TGTGCCAGCAGGGGACAATCCAATGAGCAGTTCTTC
v_call: TRBV6-5
d_call: -
clone_size: -
cdr3_length: 12
j_call: TRBJ2-1

cdr3_aa: CAWSFQKNTEAFF
cdr3_nt: TGTGCCTGGAGTTTTCAAAAGAACACTGAAGCTTTCTTT
v_call: TRBV30
d_call: -
clone_size: few
cdr3_length: 13
j_call: TRBJ1-1

cdr3_aa: CAWAKTRVRETQYF
cdr3_nt: TGTGCCTGGGCTAAGACTAGAGTCCGAGAGACCCAGTACTTC
v_call: TRBV30
d_call: -
clone_size: few
cdr3_length: 14
j_call: TRBJ2-5

cdr3_aa: CASSQRTYNEQFF
cdr3_nt: TGTGCCAGCAGCCAAAGGACCTACAATGAGCAGTTCTTC
v_call: TRBV7-3
d_call: -
clone_size: -
cdr3_length: 13
j_call: TRBJ2-1

cdr3_aa: CSVDLGQRTDTQYF
cdr3_nt: TGCAGCGTTGATTTGGGACAGCGCACAGATACGCAGTATTTT
v_call: TRBV29-1
d_call: TRBD1
clone_size: -
cdr3_length: 14
j_call: TRBJ2-3

cdr3_aa: CASLGGGSTDTQYF
cdr3_nt: TGTGCCAGCCTGGGAGGGGGGAGCACAGATACGCAGTATTTT
v_call: TRBV6-6
d_call: -
clone_size: few
cdr3_length: 14
j_call: TRBJ2-3

cdr3_aa: CASSLAGTVGNEQFF
cdr3_nt: TGTGCCAGCAGCTTAGCAGGGACAGTCGGCAATGAGCAGTTCTTC
v_call: TRBV7-2
d_call: TRBD1
clone_size: -
cdr3_length: 15
j_call: TRBJ2-1

cdr3_aa: CASSSRAKNIQYF
cdr3_nt: TGTGCCAGCAGTTCCCGGGCCAAAAACATTCAGTACTTC
v_call: TRBV6-6
d_call: -
clone_size: few
cdr3_length: 13
j_call: TRBJ2-4

cdr3_aa: CASSFQGSETQYF
cdr3_nt: TGCGCCAGCAGCTTTCAGGGATCAGAGACCCAGTACTTC
v_call: TRBV5-1
d_call: -
clone_size: few
cdr3_length: 13
j_call: TRBJ2-5

cdr3_aa: CASSLRRGFEQFF
cdr3_nt: TGTGCCAGCAGTCTGAGGCGGGGGTTTGAGCAGTTCTTC
v_call: TRBV7-2
d_call: TRBD2
clone_size: few
cdr3_length: 13
j_call: TRBJ2-1

cdr3_aa: CAWSVEGRVQYF
cdr3_nt: TGTGCCTGGAGTGTAGAAGGCAGGGTTCAGTACTTC
v_call: TRBV30
d_call: -
clone_size: -
cdr3_length: 12
j_call: TRBJ2-7

cdr3_aa: CASTGATTGGTDTQYF
cdr3_nt: TGTGCCAGCACCGGCGCTACGACAGGAGGCACAGATACGCAGTATTTT
v_call: TRBV5-4
d_call: -
clone_size: -
cdr3_length: 16
j_call: TRBJ2-3

cdr3_aa: CASSSFYSSYNEQFF
cdr3_nt: TGTGCCAGCAGCTCGTTTTACAGCTCCTACAATGAGCAGTTCTTC
v_call: TRBV7-8
d_call: -
clone_size: many
cdr3_length: 15
j_call: TRBJ2-1

cdr3_aa: CASSQALKLAGGPVETQYF
cdr3_nt: TGTGCCAGCAGCCAAGCTCTCAAACTAGCGGGAGGGCCGGTAGAGACCCAGTACTTC
v_call: TRBV14
d_call: TRBD2
clone_size: -
cdr3_length: 19
j_call: TRBJ2-5

cdr3_aa: CASRRARGYNTEAFF
cdr3_nt: TGTGCCAGCAGGCGAGCGAGGGGTTACAACACTGAAGCTTTCTTT
v_call: TRBV7-2
d_call: -
clone_size: -
cdr3_length: 15
j_call: TRBJ1-1

cdr3_aa: CASRRDGGSYEQYF
cdr3_nt: TGTGCCAGCAGGAGGGACGGCGGCTCCTACGAGCAGTACTTC
v_call: TRBV7-9
d_call: -
clone_size: few
cdr3_length: 14
j_call: TRBJ2-7

cdr3_aa: CASRGDRGPTSEQFF
cdr3_nt: TGTGCCAGCAGGGGCGACAGGGGCCCTACCTCTGAGCAGTTCTTC
v_call: TRBV7-3
d_call: TRBD1
clone_size: few
cdr3_length: 15
j_call: TRBJ2-1

cdr3_aa: CASSYRNSPLHF
cdr3_nt: TGTGCCAGCAGTTACCGAAATTCACCCCTCCACTTT
v_call: TRBV6-5
d_call: -
clone_size: -
cdr3_length: 12
j_call: TRBJ1-6

cdr3_aa: CASSQGERKTQYF
cdr3_nt: TGTGCCAGCAGCCAAGGGGAGAGAAAGACCCAGTACTTC
v_call: TRBV4-2
d_call: -
clone_size: few
cdr3_length: 13
j_call: TRBJ2-5

cdr3_aa: CASSQDTTSKRGTKYF
cdr3_nt: TGCGCCAGCAGCCAAGATACGACAAGTAAGCGGGGGACGAAGTACTTC
v_call: TRBV4-3
d_call: TRBD2
clone_size: few
cdr3_length: 16
j_call: TRBJ2-4

cdr3_aa: CASSQDLVTNEKLFF
cdr3_nt: TGCGCCAGCAGCCAAGACCTAGTAACTAATGAAAAACTGTTTTTT
v_call: TRBV4-1
d_call: -
clone_size: few
cdr3_length: 15
j_call: TRBJ1-4

cdr3_aa: CASSEVRLAAISTQYF
cdr3_nt: TGTGCCAGCAGTGAGGTGCGGCTAGCCGCTATCTCTACGCAGTATTTT
v_call: TRBV2
d_call: -
clone_size: -
cdr3_length: 16
j_call: TRBJ2-3

cdr3_aa: CASSYRTSGRGDTQYF
cdr3_nt: TGTGCCAGCAGTTACCGGACTAGCGGGCGGGGAGATACGCAGTATTTT
v_call: TRBV6-5
d_call: TRBD2
clone_size: -
cdr3_length: 16
j_call: TRBJ2-3

cdr3_aa: CSVVDLRGRNTEAFF
cdr3_nt: TGCAGCGTGGTGGACCTGAGGGGGAGAAACACTGAAGCTTTCTTT
v_call: TRBV29-1
d_call: -
clone_size: -
cdr3_length: 15
j_call: TRBJ1-1

cdr3_aa: CASSSTGGSDYGTQYF
cdr3_nt: TGTGCCAGCTCATCGACGGGCGGGAGTGATTACGGGACCCAGTACTTC
v_call: TRBV18
d_call: TRBD2
clone_size: once
cdr3_length: 16
j_call: TRBJ2-5

cdr3_aa: CASSLFPGEKLFF
cdr3_nt: TGCGCCAGCAGCTTGTTCCCAGGTGAAAAACTGTTTTTT
v_call: TRBV5-1
d_call: -
clone_size: few
cdr3_length: 13
j_call: TRBJ1-4

cdr3_aa: CASSLAGSTDTQYF
cdr3_nt: TGTGCCAGCAGTTTAGCGGGTAGCACAGATACGCAGTATTTT
v_call: TRBV27
d_call: -
clone_size: -
cdr3_length: 14
j_call: TRBJ2-3

cdr3_aa: CASSLDLLSEQYF
cdr3_nt: TGTGCTAGCAGCTTAGACCTGTTAAGCGAGCAGTACTTC
v_call: TRBV7-7
d_call: -
clone_size: -
cdr3_length: 13
j_call: TRBJ2-7

cdr3_aa: CASSLDTGFLFF
cdr3_nt: TGCGCCAGCAGCTTGGACACAGGGTTTCTGTTTTTT
v_call: TRBV5-1
d_call: -
clone_size: -
cdr3_length: 12
j_call: TRBJ1-4

cdr3_aa: CASSLRTGNSPLHF
cdr3_nt: TGTGCCAGCAGCTTAAGGACGGGGAATTCACCCCTCCACTTT
v_call: TRBV7-9
d_call: -
clone_size: -
cdr3_length: 14
j_call: TRBJ1-6

cdr3_aa: CASSPLIYGYTF
cdr3_nt: TGTGCCAGCAGCCCTCTGATCTATGGCTACACCTTC
v_call: TRBV7-9
d_call: -
clone_size: few
cdr3_length: 12
j_call: TRBJ1-2

cdr3_aa: CASSVRGSTNSQPQHF
cdr3_nt: TGTGCCAGCAGTGTAAGGGGGTCGACAAACAGTCAGCCCCAGCATTTT
v_call: TRBV6-1
d_call: -
clone_size: -
cdr3_length: 16
j_call: TRBJ1-5

cdr3_aa: CASGTGAETQYF
cdr3_nt: TGTGCCAGCGGAACGGGGGCCGAGACCCAGTACTTC
v_call: TRBV18
d_call: -
clone_size: -
cdr3_length: 12
j_call: TRBJ2-5

cdr3_aa: CASRSSGRALNEQFF
cdr3_nt: TGTGCCAGCAGGTCAAGCGGGAGGGCCTTGAATGAGCAGTTCTTC
v_call: TRBV5-4
d_call: TRBD2
clone_size: few
cdr3_length: 15
j_call: TRBJ2-1

cdr3_aa: CAISESAGLWNEQYF
cdr3_nt: TGTGCCATCAGTGAGTCTGCGGGGCTGTGGAACGAGCAGTACTTC
v_call: TRBV10-3
d_call: -
clone_size: -
cdr3_length: 15
j_call: TRBJ2-7

cdr3_aa: CASSLMWGGYNEQFF
cdr3_nt: TGTGCCAGCAGCTTAATGTGGGGCGGTTACAATGAGCAGTTCTTC
v_call: TRBV7-3
d_call: -
clone_size: -
cdr3_length: 15
j_call: TRBJ2-1

cdr3_aa: CASSLGVQGRSPLHF
cdr3_nt: TGTGCCAGCAGCCTAGGGGTACAGGGTCGTTCACCCCTCCACTTT
v_call: TRBV7-2
d_call: -
clone_size: few
cdr3_length: 15
j_call: TRBJ1-6

cdr3_aa: CSVSGGGETQYF
cdr3_nt: TGCAGCGTTAGCGGGGGGGGTGAGACCCAGTACTTC
v_call: TRBV29-1
d_call: TRBD2
clone_size: -
cdr3_length: 12
j_call: TRBJ2-5

cdr3_aa: CAWMGGNGYEQYF
cdr3_nt: TGTGCCTGGATGGGGGGAAACGGCTACGAGCAGTACTTC
v_call: TRBV30
d_call: -
clone_size: many
cdr3_length: 13
j_call: TRBJ2-7

cdr3_aa: CASAEQGNTGELFF
cdr3_nt: TGCGCCAGTGCCGAACAGGGTAACACCGGGGAGCTGTTTTTT
v_call: TRBV5-1
d_call: -
clone_size: -
cdr3_length: 14
j_call: TRBJ2-2

cdr3_aa: CATSGTGTINSPLHF
cdr3_nt: TGTGCCACCAGCGGTACCGGGACGATCAATTCACCCCTCCACTTT
v_call: TRBV15
d_call: -
clone_size: few
cdr3_length: 15
j_call: TRBJ1-6

cdr3_aa: CSATGTNGYTF
cdr3_nt: TGCAGTGCTACCGGGACAAATGGCTACACCTTC
v_call: TRBV20-1
d_call: -
clone_size: few
cdr3_length: 11
j_call: TRBJ1-2